Sequencing of this T cell receptor (beta chain) was carried out in a study of radiation and T cells in renal cell carcinoma. Overall study: Nephrectomy followed 15 Gy stereotactic body radiation by 4 weeks.

Sample time point: blood 2 weeks post-SBRT. Treatment reported: 15 Gy SBRT to primary tumor, nephrectomy 4 weeks later. Libraries were prepared by immunoSEQ multiplex PCR; TCRdb keeps only in-frame clonotypes and omits some of them. The sample lists some 50,000 clones; 80% were seen once. Specimen: blood, collected from a patient whose treatment included radiotherapy and nephrectomy. This clonotype was obtained from a woman between 70 and 85 years old with renal cell carcinoma.

The CDR3 here is CATSRVQGQPQHF. As DNA, the CDR3 is TGTGCCACCAGCAGAGTACAGGGTCAGCCCCAGCATTTT. V usage is TRBV15 and J usage is TRBJ1-5; D possibly corresponds to TRBD1 (6 bases). This CDR3 spans 13 amino acids. Trimming removed 1 base from V and 6 bases from J, with 7 bases in between. Germline assignment: CDR1 LNHNV and CDR2 YYDKDF (reference sequence).